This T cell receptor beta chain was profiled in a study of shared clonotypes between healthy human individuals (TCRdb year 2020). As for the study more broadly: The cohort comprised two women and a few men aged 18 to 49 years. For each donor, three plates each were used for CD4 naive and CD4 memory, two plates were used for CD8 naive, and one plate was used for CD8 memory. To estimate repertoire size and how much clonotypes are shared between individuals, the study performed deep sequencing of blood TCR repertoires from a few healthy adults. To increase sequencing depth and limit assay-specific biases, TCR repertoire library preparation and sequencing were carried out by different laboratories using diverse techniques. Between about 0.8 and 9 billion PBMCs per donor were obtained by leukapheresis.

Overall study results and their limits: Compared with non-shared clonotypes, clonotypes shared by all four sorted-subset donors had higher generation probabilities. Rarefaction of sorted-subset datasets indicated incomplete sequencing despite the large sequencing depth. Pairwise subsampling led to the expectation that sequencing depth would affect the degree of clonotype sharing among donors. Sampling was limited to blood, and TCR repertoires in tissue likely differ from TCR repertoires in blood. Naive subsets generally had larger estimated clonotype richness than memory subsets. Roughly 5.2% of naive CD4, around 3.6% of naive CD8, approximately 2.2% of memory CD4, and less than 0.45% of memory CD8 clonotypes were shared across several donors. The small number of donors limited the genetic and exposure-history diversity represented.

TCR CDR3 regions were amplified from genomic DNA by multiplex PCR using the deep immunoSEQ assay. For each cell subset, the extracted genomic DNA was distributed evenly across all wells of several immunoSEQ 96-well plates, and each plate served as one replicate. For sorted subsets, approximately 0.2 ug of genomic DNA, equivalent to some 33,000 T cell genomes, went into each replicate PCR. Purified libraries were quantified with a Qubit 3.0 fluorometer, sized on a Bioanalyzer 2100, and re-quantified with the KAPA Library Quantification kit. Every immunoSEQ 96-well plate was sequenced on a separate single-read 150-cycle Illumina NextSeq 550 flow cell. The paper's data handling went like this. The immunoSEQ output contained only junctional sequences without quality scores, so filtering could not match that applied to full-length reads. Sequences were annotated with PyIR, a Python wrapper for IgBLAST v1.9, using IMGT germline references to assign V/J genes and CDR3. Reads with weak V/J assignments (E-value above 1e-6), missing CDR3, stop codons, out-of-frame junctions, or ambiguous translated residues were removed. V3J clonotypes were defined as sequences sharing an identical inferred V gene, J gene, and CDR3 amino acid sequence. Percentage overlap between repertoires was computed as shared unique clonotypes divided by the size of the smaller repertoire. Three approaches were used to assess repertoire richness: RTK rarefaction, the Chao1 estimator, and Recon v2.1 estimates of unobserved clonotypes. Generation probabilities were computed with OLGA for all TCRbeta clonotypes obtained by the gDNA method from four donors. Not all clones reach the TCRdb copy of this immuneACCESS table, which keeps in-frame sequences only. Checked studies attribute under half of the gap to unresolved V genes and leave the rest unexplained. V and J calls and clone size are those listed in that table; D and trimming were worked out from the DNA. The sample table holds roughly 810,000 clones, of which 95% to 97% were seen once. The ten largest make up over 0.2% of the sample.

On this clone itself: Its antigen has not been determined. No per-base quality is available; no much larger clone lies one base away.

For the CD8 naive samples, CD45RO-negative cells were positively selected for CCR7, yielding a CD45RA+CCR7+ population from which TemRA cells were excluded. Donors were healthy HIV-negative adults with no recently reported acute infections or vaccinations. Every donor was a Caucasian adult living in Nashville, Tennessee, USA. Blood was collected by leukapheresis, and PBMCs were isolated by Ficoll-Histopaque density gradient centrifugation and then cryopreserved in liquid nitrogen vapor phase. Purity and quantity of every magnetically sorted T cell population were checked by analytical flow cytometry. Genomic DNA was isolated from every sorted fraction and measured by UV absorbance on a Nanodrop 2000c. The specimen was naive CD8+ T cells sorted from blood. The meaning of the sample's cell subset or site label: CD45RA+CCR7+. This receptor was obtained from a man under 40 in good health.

The CDR3 protein: CASSWRGGQGSETQYF. The base sequence is TGCGCCAGCAGCTGGCGCGGGGGACAGGGCTCAGAGACCCAGTACTTC. The receptor chain draws on TRBV5-1 and TRBJ2-5; TRBD1 matches 9 bases in the middle. From the cysteine up to the phenylalanine, the CDR3 has a length of 16 residues. The read is trimmed to its CDR3 DNA, 48 bases read in frame from base 1. V is pruned by 3 bases and J by 4 bases, leaving 10 bases of the junction without a gene match. Taken from the germline V gene, the CDR1 and CDR2 loops are SGHRS and YFSETQ.